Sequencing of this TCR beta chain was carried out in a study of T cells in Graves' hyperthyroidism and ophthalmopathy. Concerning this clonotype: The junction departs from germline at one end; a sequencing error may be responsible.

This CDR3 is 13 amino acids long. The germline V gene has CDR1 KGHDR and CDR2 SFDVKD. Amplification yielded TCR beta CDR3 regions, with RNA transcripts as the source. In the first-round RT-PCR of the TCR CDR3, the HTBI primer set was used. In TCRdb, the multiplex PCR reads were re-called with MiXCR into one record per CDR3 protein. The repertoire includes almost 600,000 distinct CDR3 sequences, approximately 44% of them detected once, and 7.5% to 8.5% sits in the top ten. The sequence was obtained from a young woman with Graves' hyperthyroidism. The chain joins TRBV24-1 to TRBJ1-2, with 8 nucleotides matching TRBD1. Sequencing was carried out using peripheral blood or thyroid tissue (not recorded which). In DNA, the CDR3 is TGTGCCACCGGTGATACAGGGGGATATGACTACACCTTC. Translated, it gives CATGDTGGYDYTF.